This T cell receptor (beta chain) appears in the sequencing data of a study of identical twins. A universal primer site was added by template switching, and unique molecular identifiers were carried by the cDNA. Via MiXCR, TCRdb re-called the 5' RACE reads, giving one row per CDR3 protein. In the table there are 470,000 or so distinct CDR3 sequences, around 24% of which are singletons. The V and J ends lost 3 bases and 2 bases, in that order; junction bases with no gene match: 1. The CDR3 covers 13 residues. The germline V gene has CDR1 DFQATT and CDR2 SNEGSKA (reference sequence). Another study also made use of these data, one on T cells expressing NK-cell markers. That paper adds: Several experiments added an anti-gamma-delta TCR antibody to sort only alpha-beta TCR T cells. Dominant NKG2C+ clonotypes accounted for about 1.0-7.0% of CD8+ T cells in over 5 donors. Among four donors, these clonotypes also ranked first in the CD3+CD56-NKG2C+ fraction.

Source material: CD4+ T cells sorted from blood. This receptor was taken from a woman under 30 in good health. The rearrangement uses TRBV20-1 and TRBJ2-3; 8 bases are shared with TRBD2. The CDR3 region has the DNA TGCAGTGCTAGCGGGAGGGTCACAGATACGCAGTATTTT. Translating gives CSASGRVTDTQYF.